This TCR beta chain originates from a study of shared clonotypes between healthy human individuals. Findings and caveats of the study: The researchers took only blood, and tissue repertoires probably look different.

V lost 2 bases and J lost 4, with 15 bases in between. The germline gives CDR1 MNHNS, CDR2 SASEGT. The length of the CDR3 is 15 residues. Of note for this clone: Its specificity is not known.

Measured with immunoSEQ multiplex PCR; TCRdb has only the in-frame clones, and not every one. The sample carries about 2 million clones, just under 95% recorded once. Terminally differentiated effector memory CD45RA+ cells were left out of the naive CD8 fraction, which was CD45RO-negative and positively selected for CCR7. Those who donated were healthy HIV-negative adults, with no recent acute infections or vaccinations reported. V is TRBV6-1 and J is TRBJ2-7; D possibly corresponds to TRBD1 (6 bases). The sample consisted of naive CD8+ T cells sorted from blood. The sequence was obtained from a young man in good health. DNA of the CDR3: TGTGCCAGCAGTGAACTGACAGGCCAGGGGTACGAGCAGTACTTC. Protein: CASSELTGQGYEQYF.